What follows describes a single TCR beta chain. TCRdb re-analyzed the 5' RACE reads; it lists each CDR3 protein once, without DNA. The sample totals about 150,000 distinct CDR3 sequences. These data are taken from a study of T cells expressing NK-cell markers. Germline CDR1 is PRHDT and CDR2 is FYEKMQ (reference sequence). CDR3 length: 13 amino acids. This sequence joins TRBV13 and TRBJ2-1; TCRdb gives TRBD2 as the D gene, but with no DNA this cannot be confirmed. The sequenced sample consisted of blood T cells: a sorted CD56 or NKG2C T cell subset, CD4+ or CD8+ T cells, or bulk PBMC T cells (not recorded which). The receptor's source is a woman aged 50 to 60 in good health. The CDR3 loop reads CASSWGEVYEQFF.